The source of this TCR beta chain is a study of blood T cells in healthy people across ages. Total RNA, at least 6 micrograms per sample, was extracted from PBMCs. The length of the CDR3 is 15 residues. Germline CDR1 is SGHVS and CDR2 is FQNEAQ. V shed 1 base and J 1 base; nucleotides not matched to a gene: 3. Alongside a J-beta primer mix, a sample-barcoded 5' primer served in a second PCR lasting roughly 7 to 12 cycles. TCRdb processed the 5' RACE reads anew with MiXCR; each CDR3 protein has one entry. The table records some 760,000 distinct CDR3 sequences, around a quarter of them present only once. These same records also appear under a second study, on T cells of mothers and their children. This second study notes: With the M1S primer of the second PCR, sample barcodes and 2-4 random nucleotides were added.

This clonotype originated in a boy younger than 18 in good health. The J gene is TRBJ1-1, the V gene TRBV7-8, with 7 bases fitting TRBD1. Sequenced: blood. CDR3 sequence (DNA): TGTGCCAGCAGCTTAGAAGGGACAGCGAACACTGAAGCTTTCTTT. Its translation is CASSLEGTANTEAFF.